This T cell receptor beta chain was sequenced for a study of shared clonotypes between healthy human individuals. Findings of the study overall: Larger estimated richness was generally recorded for naive subsets relative to memory subsets.

The sample holds a few counts of this clone. Its antigen remains unknown. All of the donors resided in Nashville, Tennessee, and each was a Caucasian adult. Researchers divided each subset's genomic DNA evenly across several immunoSEQ plates. For sorted subsets, approximately 0.2 ug DNA per replicate equaled 30,000 or so T cell genomes. Some clones are missing from TCRdb's copy, which holds only in-frame ones; the method was immunoSEQ multiplex PCR. Of around 200,000 clones listed, 65% to 70% are singletons. This TCR came from a man aged 30-40 years in good health. Source material: memory CD4+ T cells sorted from blood. Regarding subset: CD45RA-negative fraction.

The DNA of the CDR3 is TGTGCCAGCAGCGCCAGGACAGGGGGAGGTCAGCCCCAGCATTTT. Its translation: CASSARTGGGQPQHF. V gene TRBV2 combines with J gene TRBJ1-5; 10 bases are a match to TRBD1. V lost 6 bases to trimming and J lost 6 bases; unmatched junction nucleotides: 8. The CDR3 runs 15 residues. Germline values: CDR1 SNHLY, CDR2 FYNNEI.